The T cell receptor (beta chain) under discussion was sequenced for a study of T cell repertoires in cytomegalovirus infection. Looking at the study overall: Based on public TCR beta signatures, there were indications of CMV infection and of a matching HLA type.

Whole-study findings and limits: HLA-C-restricted CMV clonotypes gave the most frequent clonotype in two of eight donors.

For this clonotype: Its target is not known.

TCRdb analysed the reads with MiXCR anew, one entry per CDR3 protein. The sample yields 210,000 or so distinct CDR3 sequences, roughly 6.5% seen once. The CDR3 is made up of 13 amino acids. The V and J ends lost 7 bases and 3 bases respectively, with 12 bases between them. Germline lookup yields CDR1 SNHLY and CDR2 FYNNEI. The chain links TRBV2 to TRBJ1-2; D gene uncertain. The specimen sequenced was PBMCs. This TCR came from a human donor in good health (CMV status not recorded). Some clones in this sample may be carry-over from other donors' samples. The CDR3 reads CASNRDGDYGYTF. CDR3 nucleotides: TGTGCCAGCAACCGGGATGGGGACTATGGCTACACCTTC.